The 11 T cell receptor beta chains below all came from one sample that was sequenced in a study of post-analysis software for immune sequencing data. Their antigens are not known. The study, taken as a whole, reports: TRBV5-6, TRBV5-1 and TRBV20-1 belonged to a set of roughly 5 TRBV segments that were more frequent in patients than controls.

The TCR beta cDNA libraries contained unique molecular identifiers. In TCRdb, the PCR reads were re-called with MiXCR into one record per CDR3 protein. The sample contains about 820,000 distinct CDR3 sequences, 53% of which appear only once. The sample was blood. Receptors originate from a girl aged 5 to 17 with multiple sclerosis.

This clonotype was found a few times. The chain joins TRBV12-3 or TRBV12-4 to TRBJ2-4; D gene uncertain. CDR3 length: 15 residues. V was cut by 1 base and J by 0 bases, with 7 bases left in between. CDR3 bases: TGTGCCAGCAGTTTAGGAGTACTAGCCAAAAACATTCAGTACTTC. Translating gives CASSLGVLAKNIQYF.

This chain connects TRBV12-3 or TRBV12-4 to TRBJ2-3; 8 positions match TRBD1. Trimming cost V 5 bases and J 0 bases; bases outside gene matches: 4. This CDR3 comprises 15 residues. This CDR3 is CASSATGGSTDTQYF. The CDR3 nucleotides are TGTGCCAGCAGTGCTACAGGGGGGAGCACAGATACGCAGTATTTT.

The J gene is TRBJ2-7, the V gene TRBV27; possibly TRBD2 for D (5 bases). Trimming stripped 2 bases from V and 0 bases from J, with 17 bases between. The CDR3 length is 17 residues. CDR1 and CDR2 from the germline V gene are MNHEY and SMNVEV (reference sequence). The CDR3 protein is CASSLKLDKKLSYEQYF. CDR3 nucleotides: TGTGCCAGCAGTTTAAAACTAGACAAGAAACTCTCCTACGAGCAGTACTTC.

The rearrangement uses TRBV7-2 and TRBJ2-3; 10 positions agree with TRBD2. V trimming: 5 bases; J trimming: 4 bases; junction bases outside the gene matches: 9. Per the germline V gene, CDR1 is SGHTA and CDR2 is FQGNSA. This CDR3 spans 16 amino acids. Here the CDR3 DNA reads TGTGCCAGCAGCCAGCTAGCGGGGGAGGTGGCAGATACGCAGTATTTT. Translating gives CASSQLAGEVADTQYF.

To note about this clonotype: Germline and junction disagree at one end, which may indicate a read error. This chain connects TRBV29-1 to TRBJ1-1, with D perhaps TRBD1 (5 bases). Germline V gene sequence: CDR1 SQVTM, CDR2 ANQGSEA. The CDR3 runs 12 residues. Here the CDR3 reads CSVKGLFTGAFF. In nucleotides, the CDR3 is TGCAGCGTTAAGGGACTTTTCACTGGAGCTTTCTTT.

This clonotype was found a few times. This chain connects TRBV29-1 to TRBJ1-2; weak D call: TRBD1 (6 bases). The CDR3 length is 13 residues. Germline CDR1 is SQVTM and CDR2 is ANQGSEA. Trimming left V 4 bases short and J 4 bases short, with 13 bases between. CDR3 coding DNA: TGCAGCGTTGCCGTACAGGGAAGCTATGGCTACACCTTC. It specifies CSVAVQGSYGYTF.

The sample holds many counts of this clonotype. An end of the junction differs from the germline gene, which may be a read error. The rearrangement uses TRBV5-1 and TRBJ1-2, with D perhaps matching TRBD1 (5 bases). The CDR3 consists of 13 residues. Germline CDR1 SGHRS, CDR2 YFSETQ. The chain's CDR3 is CASSLGQGGGYTF. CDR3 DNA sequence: TGTGCCAGCAGCTTAGGTCAGGGTGGCGGCTACACCTTC.

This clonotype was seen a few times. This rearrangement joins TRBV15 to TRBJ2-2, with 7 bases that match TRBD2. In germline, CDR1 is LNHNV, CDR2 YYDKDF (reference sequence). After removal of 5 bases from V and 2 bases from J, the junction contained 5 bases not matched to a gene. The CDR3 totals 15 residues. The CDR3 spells CATSGSSGNTGELFF. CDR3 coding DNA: TGTGCCACCAGCGGGTCTAGCGGAAACACCGGGGAGCTGTTTTTT.

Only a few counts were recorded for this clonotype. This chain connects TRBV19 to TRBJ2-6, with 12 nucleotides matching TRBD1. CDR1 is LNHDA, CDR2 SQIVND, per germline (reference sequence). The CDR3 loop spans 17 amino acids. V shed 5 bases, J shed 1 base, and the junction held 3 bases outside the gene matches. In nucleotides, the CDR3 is TGTGCCAGTAGTTCGGGACAGGGGGCGTCTGGGGCCAACGTCCTGACTTTC. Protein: CASSSGQGASGANVLTF.

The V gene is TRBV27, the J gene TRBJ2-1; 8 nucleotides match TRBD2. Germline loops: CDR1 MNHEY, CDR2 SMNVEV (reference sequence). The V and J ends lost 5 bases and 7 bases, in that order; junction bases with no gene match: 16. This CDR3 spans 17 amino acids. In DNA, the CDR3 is TGTGCCAGCAGTCCCGGAATAGGTAGCGGGATTAGGAATGAGCAGTTCTTC. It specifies CASSPGIGSGIRNEQFF.

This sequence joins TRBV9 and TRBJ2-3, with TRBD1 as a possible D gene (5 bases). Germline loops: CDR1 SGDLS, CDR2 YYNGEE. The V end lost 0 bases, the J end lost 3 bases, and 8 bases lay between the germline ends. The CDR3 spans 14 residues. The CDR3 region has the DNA TGTGCCAGCAGCGTAGCCAGGGAAACAGATACGCAGTATTTT. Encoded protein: CASSVARETDTQYF.